One sample yielded the 14 T cell receptor beta chains listed below, sequenced in a study of regulatory T cells in long-lasting Graves disease. Time point meaning: persistent/refractory GD, antithyroid drugs over 5 years with positive TRAb. Making the TCR library involved RNA that had been extracted from PBMCs. Arm-PCR with iRepertoire HTBI primers amplified the CDR3 regions for these TCR beta libraries. One entry per CDR3 protein results from TCRdb running MiXCR on the multiplex PCR reads. Among roughly 450,000 distinct CDR3 sequences listed, 20% to 30% were seen once. Specimen: peripheral blood mononuclear cells (PBMCs), collected when the disease was refractory, from a patient treated with antithyroid drugs. Receptors originate from a female donor with Graves disease.

The chain employs TRBV18 and TRBJ2-5; D is undetermined. The CDR3 has 14 residues. From germline, CDR1 is KGHSH and CDR2 LQKENI. V was shortened by 5 bases and J by 7 bases, with 17 bases between the two germline ends. As DNA, the CDR3 is TGTGCCAGCTCAGACCGGACGGACCCAGGGACCCAGTACTTC. Its protein product is CASSDRTDPGTQYF.

The table lists this clonotype with a few counts. As DNA, the CDR3 is TGTGCCAGCAGCAGACAGCCTGGGGCCAACGTCCTGACTTTC. It yields the protein CASSRQPGANVLTF. The chain is built from TRBV7-3 and TRBJ2-6, with D possibly TRBD1 on 5 matching bases. The CDR3 is made up of 14 amino acids. Trimming took 5 bases from V and 2 from J, leaving 7 bases between them. Germline CDR1 reads SGHTA; CDR2 reads FQGTGA.

This clonotype has just a few counts. A read error may be the cause here, since a much bigger clone is one base away. The genes are TRBV6-1 and TRBJ1-1; the D gene is possibly TRBD1 (5 bases). Germline CDR1 and CDR2: MNHNS and SASEGT. This CDR3 has 15 residues. This chain's CDR3 is CASNTVGRENTEALF. The DNA of the CDR3 is TGTGCCAGTAACACTGTGGGCAGGGAGAACACTGAAGCTCTCTTT.

The chain couples TRBV20-1 to TRBJ2-1, with D perhaps TRBD1 (5 bases). V shed 1 base and J shed 6 bases, with 16 bases lying between them. There are 15 residues in the CDR3. Germline V gene lookup returns CDR1 DFQATT and CDR2 SNEGSKA (reference sequence). CDR3 nucleotides: TGCAGTGCTAGAGGGGGCGTTACTTTCAGCAATGAGCAGTTCTTC. Amino acids: CSARGGVTFSNEQFF.

This clonotype was counted many times. This chain joins TRBV28 and TRBJ1-5, with no clear D. Per germline, CDR1 MDHEN and CDR2 SYDVKM. CDR3 length: 16 residues. V was clipped by 10 bases and J by 2 bases, with 21 bases between them. In nucleotides, the CDR3 is TGTGCCACCTCCACTGAACTGGGGAAGGGCAATCAGCCCCAGCATTTT. As protein: CATSTELGKGNQPQHF.

The chain links TRBV7-9 to TRBJ2-2; 7 bases fit TRBD1. The germline V gene encodes CDR1 SEHNR and CDR2 FQNEAQ (reference sequence). The CDR3 extends over 21 amino acids. After removal of 0 bases from V and 1 base from J, the junction contained 17 bases not matched to a gene. CDR3 loop: CASSLALLRDRRVGNTGELFF. DNA of the CDR3: TGTGCCAGCAGCTTAGCGCTATTAAGGGACAGACGAGTTGGGAACACCGGGGAGCTGTTTTTT.

In this sample, this clonotype turned up a few times. The V and J genes are TRBV19 and TRBJ1-5; TRBD1 agrees at 12 bases. Germline CDR1 LNHDA, CDR2 SQIVND (reference sequence). The CDR3 length is 20 residues. The V segment lost 5 bases and the J segment 1 base; nucleotides outside the gene matches: 15. CDR3 nucleotides: TGTGCCAGTAGTCCAGGGACAGGGGGCGGCTTGACAGTGAGCAATCAGCCCCAGCATTTT. Translated: CASSPGTGGGLTVSNQPQHF.

This clonotype was picked up a small number of times. The gene calls are TRBV7-2 and TRBJ2-2, with 7 bases matching TRBD2. From germline, CDR1 is SGHTA and CDR2 FQGNSA. The ends lost 10 bases at V and 5 bases at J; junction bases unmatched: 16. The CDR3 extends over 16 amino acids. This CDR3 is CATSTGAGVGTGELFF. In DNA form, the CDR3 reads TGTGCCACCTCAACCGGGGCGGGAGTAGGGACCGGGGAGCTGTTTTTT.

The chain uses TRBV7-6 and TRBJ2-7; no reliable D call. The V gene lost 2 bases and the J gene lost 0 bases, with 14 bases spanning the gap. Germline V gene lookup returns CDR1 SGHVS and CDR2 FNYEAQ. The length of the CDR3 is 16 residues. In DNA, the CDR3 is TGTGCCAGCAGCTTACTCGTCCGGGTTAGCTCCTACGAGCAGTACTTC. Its translation is CASSLLVRVSSYEQYF.

The chain joins TRBV9 to TRBJ2-7; D call uncertain. The CDR3 contains 14 residues. CDR1 is SGDLS, CDR2 YYNGEE, per germline. V dropped 0 bases and J dropped 0 bases, with 7 bases sitting between them. The CDR3 loop reads CASSVGLSSYEQYF. CDR3 DNA: TGTGCCAGCAGCGTAGGACTGAGCTCCTACGAGCAGTACTTC.

The chain links TRBV6-1 to TRBJ2-1; D remains ambiguous. The V end was cut by 8 bases, the J end by 0 bases, with 11 bases between. This CDR3 comprises 14 residues. CDR1 MNHNS and CDR2 SASEGT come from the germline V gene. The CDR3 loop reads CASQEYTSYNEQFF. CDR3 coding DNA: TGTGCCAGCCAAGAGTACACCTCCTACAATGAGCAGTTCTTC.

V gene TRBV7-2 combines with J gene TRBJ2-2, with 7 bases lining up with TRBD2. The CDR3 is 14 residues long. V dropped 6 bases and J dropped 6; count of bases not matched to a gene: 7. Germline assignment: CDR1 SGHTA and CDR2 FQGNSA. The CDR3 spells CASRIPGLPGELFF. Here the CDR3 DNA reads TGTGCCAGCAGGATCCCGGGACTACCCGGGGAGCTGTTTTTT.

This clonotype was observed at least ten times. The CDR3 is CASSTVGSNYEQYF. For the CDR3, the DNA is TGTGCCAGTAGTACAGTTGGGAGTAACTACGAGCAGTACTTC. The genes are TRBV19 and TRBJ2-7; D is perhaps TRBD2 (5 bases). The CDR3 runs to 14 residues. Trimming removed 4 bases at V and 3 bases at J, with 13 bases between. Germline-derived CDR1 and CDR2 are LNHDA and SQIVND (reference sequence). Full variable domain (missing parts from reference TRBV19 and TRBJ2-7): DGGITQSPKYLFRKEGQNVTLSCEQNLNHDAMYWYRQDPGQGLRLIYYSQIVNDFQKGDIAEGYSVSREKKESFPLTVTSAQKNPTAFYLCASSTVGSNYEQYFGPGTRLTVT.

At least ten counts were recorded for this clonotype. The chain joins TRBV11-2 to TRBJ2-7; weak D call: TRBD2 (5 bases). V shed 1 base and J shed 3 bases, with 13 bases lying between them. CDR1 SGHAT and CDR2 FQNNGV come from the germline V gene. This CDR3 is 15 amino acids long. This chain's CDR3 is CASSLVFADYYEQYF. Here the CDR3 DNA reads TGTGCCAGCAGCTTAGTCTTTGCAGACTACTACGAGCAGTACTTC.